This T cell receptor beta chain was recovered during a study of blood T cell repertoires in COVID-19. Study-level information: Acute-phase and convalescent COVID-19 samples originated in the United States, Italy and Spain.

Only in-frame clones appear in the TCRdb table, and some are missing; sequencing was by immunoSEQ multiplex PCR. In the table there are some 170,000 clones, around 85% of which are singletons. The CDR3 is 16 amino acids. J lost 1 base, V lost 6 bases, and 7 bases had no gene match. CDR1 is SNHLY, CDR2 FYNNEI, per germline. Participants came from about 24 US areas, aged about 18 to 100 years. This clone was seen a few times. The source is a man in his forties who had recovered from COVID-19. The chain links TRBV2 to TRBJ1-1, with TRBD1 matching 11 bases. Sequences were obtained from PBMCs or T cells enriched from blood (not recorded which). CDR3 DNA sequence: TGTGCCAGCAGGGTGGGACAGGGGGTAGGGAACACTGAAGCTTTCTTT. Amino acid sequence: CASRVGQGVGNTEAFF.